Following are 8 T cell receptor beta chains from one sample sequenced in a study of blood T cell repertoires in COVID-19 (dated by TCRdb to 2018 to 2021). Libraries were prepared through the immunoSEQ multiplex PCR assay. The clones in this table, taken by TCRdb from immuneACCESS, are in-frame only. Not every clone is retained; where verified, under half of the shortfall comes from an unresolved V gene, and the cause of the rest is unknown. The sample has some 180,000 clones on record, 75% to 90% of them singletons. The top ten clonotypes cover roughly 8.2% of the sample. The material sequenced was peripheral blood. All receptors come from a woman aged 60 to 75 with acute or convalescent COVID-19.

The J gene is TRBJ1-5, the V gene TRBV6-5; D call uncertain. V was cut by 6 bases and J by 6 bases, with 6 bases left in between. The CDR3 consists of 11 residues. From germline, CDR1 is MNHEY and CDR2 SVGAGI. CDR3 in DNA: TGTGCCAGCAGCGAGGGTCAGCCCCAGCATTTT. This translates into CASSEGQPQHF.

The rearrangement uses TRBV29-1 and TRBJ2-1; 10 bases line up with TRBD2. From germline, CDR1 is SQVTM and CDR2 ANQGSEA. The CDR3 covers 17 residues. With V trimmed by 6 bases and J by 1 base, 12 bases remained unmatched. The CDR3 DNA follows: TGCAGCGTCCCGGGGCTAGCGGGAGCACAGTCCTACAATGAGCAGTTCTTC. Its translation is CSVPGLAGAQSYNEQFF.

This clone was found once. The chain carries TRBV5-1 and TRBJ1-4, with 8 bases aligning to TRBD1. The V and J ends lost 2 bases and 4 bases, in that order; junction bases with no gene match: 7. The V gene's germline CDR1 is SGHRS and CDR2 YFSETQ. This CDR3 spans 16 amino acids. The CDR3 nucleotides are TGCGCCAGCAGCTTAGGGACAGGACGGGTTAATGAAAAACTGTTTTTT. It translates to CASSLGTGRVNEKLFF.

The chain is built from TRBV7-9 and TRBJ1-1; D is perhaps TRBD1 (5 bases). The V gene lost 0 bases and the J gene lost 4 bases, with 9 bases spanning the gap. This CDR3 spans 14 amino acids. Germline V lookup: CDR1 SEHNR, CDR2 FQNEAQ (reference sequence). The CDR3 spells CASSLAGGITEAFF. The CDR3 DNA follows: TGTGCCAGCAGCTTAGCGGGGGGGATCACTGAAGCTTTCTTT.

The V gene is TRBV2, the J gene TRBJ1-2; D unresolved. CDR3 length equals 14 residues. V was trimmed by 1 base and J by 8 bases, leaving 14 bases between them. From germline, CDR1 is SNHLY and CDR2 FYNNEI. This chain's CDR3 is CASSEGVNYYGYTF. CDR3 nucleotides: TGTGCCAGCAGTGAAGGGGTGAACTATTACGGCTACACCTTC. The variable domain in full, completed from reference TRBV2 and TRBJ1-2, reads EPEVTQTPSHQVTQMGQEVILRCVPISNHLYFYWYRQILGQKVEFLVSFYNNEISEKSEIFDDQFSVERPDGSNFTLKIRSTKLEDSAMYFCASSEGVNYYGYTFGSGTRLTVV.

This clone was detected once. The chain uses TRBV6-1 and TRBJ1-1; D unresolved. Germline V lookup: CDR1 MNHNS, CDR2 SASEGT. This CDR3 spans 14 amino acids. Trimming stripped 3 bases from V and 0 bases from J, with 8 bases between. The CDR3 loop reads CASSEETVNTEAFF. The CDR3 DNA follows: TGTGCCAGCAGTGAGGAGACGGTGAACACTGAAGCTTTCTTT.

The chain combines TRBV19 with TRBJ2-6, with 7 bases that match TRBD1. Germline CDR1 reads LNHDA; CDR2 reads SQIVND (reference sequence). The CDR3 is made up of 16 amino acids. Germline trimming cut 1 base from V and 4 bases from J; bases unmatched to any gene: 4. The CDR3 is CASSIVTGSGANVLTF. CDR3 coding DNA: TGTGCCAGTAGTATAGTGACAGGGTCCGGGGCCAACGTCCTGACTTTC.

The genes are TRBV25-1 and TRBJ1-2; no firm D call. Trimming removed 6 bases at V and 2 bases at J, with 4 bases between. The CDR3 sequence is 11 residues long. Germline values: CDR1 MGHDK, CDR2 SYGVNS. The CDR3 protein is CASRQNYGYTF. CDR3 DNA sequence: TGTGCCAGCAGGCAGAACTATGGCTACACCTTC.